This entry concerns a single T cell receptor beta chain. Produced via immunoSEQ multiplex PCR; TCRdb's table is partial and in-frame only. The sample records some 130,000 clones, roughly 89% being singletons. The sample belongs to a study of blood T cell repertoires in COVID-19. Whole-study context: In each case, the material was cDNA or gDNA derived from T cells, B-cell-depleted T cells, or PBMCs.

Cohort placement rested on clinical history that participants reported themselves. Recovery among Cohort 3 donors was established by two negative PCRs, clearance, or symptom resolution. V was clipped by 4 bases and J by 4 bases; unmatched bases: 16. The CDR3 sequence is 19 residues long. From germline, CDR1 is SGHTA and CDR2 FQGNSA. J is TRBJ2-3 and V is TRBV7-2, with TRBD2 matching over 11 bases. The sequencing sample was made of PBMCs or T cells enriched from blood (not recorded which). The receptor's source is a man between 50 and 59 years old who had recovered from COVID-19. The chain's CDR3 is CASSSRTSGYSWLADTQYF. The CDR3 DNA reads as TGTGCCAGCAGCTCCCGGACTAGCGGGTACAGCTGGCTCGCAGATACGCAGTATTTT.